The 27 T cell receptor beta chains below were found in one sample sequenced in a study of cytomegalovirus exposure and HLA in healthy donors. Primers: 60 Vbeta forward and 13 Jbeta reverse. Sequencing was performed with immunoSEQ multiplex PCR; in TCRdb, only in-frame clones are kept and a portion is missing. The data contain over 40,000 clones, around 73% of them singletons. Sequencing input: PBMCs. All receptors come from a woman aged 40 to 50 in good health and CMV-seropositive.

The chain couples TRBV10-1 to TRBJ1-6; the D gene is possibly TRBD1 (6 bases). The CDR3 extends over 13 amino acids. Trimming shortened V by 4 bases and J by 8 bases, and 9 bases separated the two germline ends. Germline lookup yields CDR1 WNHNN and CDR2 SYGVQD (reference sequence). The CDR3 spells CASSGQVDSPLHF. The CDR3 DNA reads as TGCGCCAGCAGTGGACAGGTTGATTCACCCCTCCACTTT.

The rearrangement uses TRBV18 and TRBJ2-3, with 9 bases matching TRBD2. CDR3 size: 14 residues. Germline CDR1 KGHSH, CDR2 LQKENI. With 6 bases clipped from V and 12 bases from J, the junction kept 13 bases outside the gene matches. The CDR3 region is CASSPTQGGLAQYF. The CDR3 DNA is TGTGCCAGCTCCCCAACCCAGGGGGGACTAGCTCAGTATTTT.

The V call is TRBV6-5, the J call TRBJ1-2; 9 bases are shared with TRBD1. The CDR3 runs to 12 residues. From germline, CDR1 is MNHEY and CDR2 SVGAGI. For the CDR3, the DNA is TGTGCAGCGGGACAGGGAATAGGCGGCTACACCTTC. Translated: CAAGQGIGGYTF.

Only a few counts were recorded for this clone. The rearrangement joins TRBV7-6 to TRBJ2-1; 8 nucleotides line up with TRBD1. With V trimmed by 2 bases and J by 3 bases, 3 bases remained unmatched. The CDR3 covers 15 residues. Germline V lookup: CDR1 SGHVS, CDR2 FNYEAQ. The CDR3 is CASSLRGTGYNEQFF. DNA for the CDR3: TGTGCCAGCAGCTTACGGGGGACAGGCTACAATGAGCAGTTCTTC.

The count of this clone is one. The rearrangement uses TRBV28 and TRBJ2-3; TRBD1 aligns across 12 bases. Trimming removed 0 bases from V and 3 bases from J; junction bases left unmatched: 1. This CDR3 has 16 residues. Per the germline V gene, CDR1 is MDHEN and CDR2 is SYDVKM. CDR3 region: CASSLWGQGATDTQYF. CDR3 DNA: TGTGCCAGCAGTTTATGGGGACAGGGGGCAACAGATACGCAGTATTTT.

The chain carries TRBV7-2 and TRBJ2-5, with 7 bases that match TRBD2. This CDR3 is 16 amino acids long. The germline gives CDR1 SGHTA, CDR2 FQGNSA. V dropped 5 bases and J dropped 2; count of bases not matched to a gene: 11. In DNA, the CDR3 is TGTGCCAGCAGCCGGGGGGTCTTGGACACTCAAGAGACCCAGTACTTC. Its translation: CASSRGVLDTQETQYF.

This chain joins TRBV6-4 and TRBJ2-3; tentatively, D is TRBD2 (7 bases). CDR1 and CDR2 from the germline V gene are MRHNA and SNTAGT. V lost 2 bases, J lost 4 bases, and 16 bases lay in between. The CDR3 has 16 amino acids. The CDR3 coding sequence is TGTGCCAGCAGTGACGAGTCGGGGGGCGGTCCAGATACGCAGTATTTT. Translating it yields CASSDESGGGPDTQYF.

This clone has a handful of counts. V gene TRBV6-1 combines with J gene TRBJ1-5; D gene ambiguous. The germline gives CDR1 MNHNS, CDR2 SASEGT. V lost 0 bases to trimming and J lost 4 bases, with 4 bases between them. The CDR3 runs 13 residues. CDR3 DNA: TGTGCCAGCAGTGAAGCTCTAAATCAGCCCCAGCATTTT. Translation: CASSEALNQPQHF.

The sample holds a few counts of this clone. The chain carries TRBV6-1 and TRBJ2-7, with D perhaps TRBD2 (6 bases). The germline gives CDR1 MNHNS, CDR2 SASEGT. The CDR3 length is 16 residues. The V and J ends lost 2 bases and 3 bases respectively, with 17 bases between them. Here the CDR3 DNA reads TGTGCCAGCAGTGAATGGGGTAGCTTGGGGGGCTACGAGCAGTACTTC. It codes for CASSEWGSLGGYEQYF.

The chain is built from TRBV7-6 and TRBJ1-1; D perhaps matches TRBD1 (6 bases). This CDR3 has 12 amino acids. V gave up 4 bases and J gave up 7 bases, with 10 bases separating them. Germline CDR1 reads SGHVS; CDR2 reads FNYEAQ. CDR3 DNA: TGTGCCAGCAGCTCCGGACAGCGTGAAGCTTTCTTT. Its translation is CASSSGQREAFF.

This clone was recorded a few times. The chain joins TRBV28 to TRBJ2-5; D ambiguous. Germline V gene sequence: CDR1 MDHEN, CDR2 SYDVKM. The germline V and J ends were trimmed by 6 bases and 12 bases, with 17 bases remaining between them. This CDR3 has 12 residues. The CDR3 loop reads CASRQEVGEEYF. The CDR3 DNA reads TGTGCCAGCAGGCAAGAGGTCGGAGAGGAGTACTTC.

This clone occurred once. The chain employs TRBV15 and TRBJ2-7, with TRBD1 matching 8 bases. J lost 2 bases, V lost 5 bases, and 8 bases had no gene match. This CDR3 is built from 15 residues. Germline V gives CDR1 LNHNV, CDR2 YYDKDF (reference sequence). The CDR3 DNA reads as TGTGCCACCAGCCCCCGGGGACAGGCGACCTACGAGCAGTACTTC. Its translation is CATSPRGQATYEQYF.

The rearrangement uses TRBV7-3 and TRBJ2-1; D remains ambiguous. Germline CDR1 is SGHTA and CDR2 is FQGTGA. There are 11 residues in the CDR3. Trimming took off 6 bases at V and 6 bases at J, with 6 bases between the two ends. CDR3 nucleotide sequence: TGTGCCAGCAGTAACGGCAATGAGCAGTTCTTC. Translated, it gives CASSNGNEQFF.

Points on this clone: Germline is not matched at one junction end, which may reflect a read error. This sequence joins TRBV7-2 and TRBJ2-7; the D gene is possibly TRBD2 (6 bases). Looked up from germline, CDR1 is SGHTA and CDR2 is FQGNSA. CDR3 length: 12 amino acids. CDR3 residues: CASSPGGGLAHF. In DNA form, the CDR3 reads TGTGCCAGCAGCCCCGGAGGTGGGCTAGCGCACTTC.

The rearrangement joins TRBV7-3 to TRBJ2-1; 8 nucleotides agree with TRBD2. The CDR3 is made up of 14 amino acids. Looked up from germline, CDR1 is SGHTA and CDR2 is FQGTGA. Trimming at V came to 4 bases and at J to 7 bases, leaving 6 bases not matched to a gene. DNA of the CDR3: TGTGCCAGCAGCTCCGGGAGGGGGGGGAATGAGCAGTTCTTC. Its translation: CASSSGRGGNEQFF.

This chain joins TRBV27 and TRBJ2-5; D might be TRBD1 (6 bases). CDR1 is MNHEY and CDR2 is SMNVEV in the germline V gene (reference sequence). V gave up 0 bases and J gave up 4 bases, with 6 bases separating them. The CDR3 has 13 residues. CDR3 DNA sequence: TGTGCCAGCAGTTTATCGACAGGAGAGACCCAGTACTTC. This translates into CASSLSTGETQYF.

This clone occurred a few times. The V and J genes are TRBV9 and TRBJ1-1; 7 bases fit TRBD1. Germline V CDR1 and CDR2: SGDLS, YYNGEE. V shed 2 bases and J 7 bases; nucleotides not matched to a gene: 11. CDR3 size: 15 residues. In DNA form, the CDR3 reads TGTGCCAGCAGCGTGCTCCGGACAGGCTTCAATGAAGCTTTCTTT. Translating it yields CASSVLRTGFNEAFF.

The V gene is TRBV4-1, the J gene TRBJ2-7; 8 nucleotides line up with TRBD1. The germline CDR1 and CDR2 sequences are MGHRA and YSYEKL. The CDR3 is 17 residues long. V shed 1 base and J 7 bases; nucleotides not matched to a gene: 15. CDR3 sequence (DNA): TGCGCCAGCAGCCAAGCAGGACAGGGAGTGATCGGGAAAGAGCAGTACTTC. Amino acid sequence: CASSQAGQGVIGKEQYF.

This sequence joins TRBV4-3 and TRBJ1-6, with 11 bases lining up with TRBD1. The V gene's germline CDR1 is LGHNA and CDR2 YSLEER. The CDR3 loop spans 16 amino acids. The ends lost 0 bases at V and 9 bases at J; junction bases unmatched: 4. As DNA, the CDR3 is TGCGCCAGCAGCCAAGATCCGGGACAGGGGGTTTCACCCCTCCACTTT. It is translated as CASSQDPGQGVSPLHF.

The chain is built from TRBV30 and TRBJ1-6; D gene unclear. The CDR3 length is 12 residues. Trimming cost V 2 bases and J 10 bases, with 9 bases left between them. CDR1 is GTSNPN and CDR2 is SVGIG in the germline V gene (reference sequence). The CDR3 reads CAWSSPRSPLHF. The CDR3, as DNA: TGTGCCTGGAGTTCACCGAGATCACCCCTCCACTTT.

CDR3 protein: CASTQASSYNEQFF. CDR3 coding DNA: TGTGCCAGCACGCAGGCGAGCTCCTACAATGAGCAGTTCTTC. This chain uses TRBV2 with TRBJ2-1, with unresolved D. Between the trimmed V and J ends, which lost 7 bases and 0 bases, there was a span of 10 bases. The CDR3 has 14 amino acids. Germline CDR1 is SNHLY and CDR2 is FYNNEI. The entire variable domain, with the rest obtained from reference TRBV2 and TRBJ2-1, is as follows: EPEVTQTPSHQVTQMGQEVILRCVPISNHLYFYWYRQILGQKVEFLVSFYNNEISEKSEIFDDQFSVERPDGSNFTLKIRSTKLEDSAMYFCASTQASSYNEQFFGPGTRLTVL.

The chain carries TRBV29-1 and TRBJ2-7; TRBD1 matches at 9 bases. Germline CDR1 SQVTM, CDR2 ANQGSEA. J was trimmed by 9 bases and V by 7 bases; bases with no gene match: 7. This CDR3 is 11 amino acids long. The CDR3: CSARDREWQYF. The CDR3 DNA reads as TGCAGCGCAAGGGACAGGGAATGGCAGTACTTC.

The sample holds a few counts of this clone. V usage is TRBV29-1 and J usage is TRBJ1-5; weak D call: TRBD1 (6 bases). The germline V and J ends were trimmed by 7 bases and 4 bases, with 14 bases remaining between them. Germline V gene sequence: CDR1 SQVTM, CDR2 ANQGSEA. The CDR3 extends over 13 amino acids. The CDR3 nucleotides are TGCAGCGCCCGGGACAACTATAATCAGCCCCAGCATTTT. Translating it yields CSARDNYNQPQHF.

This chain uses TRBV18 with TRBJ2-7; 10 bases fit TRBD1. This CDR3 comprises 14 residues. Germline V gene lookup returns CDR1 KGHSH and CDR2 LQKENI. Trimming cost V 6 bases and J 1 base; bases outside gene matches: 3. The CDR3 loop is CASSGTGVSYEQYF. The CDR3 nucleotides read TGTGCCAGCTCGGGGACAGGGGTTTCCTACGAGCAGTACTTC.

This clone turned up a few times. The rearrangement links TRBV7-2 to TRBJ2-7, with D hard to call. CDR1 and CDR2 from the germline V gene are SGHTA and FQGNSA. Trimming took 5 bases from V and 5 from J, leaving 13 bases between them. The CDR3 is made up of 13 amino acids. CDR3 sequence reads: CASSQPPRDEQYF. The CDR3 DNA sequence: TGTGCCAGCAGCCAGCCCCCCCGGGACGAGCAGTACTTC.

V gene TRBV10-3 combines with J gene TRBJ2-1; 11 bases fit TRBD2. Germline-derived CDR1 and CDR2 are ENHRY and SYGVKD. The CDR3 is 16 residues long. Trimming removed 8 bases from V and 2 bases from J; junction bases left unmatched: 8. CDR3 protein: CAIATPGLAAYNEQFF. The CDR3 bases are TGTGCCATCGCGACACCGGGACTAGCGGCCTACAATGAGCAGTTCTTC.

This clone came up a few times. The CDR3 sequence: CASSSRTTQETQYF. The CDR3 DNA follows: TGTGCCAGCAGCTCAAGGACAACACAAGAGACCCAGTACTTC. The chain has TRBV5-6 and TRBJ2-5, with D perhaps TRBD1 (5 bases). The germline gives CDR1 SGHDT, CDR2 YYEEEE. CDR3 length equals 14 residues. V was trimmed by 3 bases and J by 2 bases, leaving 11 bases between them.